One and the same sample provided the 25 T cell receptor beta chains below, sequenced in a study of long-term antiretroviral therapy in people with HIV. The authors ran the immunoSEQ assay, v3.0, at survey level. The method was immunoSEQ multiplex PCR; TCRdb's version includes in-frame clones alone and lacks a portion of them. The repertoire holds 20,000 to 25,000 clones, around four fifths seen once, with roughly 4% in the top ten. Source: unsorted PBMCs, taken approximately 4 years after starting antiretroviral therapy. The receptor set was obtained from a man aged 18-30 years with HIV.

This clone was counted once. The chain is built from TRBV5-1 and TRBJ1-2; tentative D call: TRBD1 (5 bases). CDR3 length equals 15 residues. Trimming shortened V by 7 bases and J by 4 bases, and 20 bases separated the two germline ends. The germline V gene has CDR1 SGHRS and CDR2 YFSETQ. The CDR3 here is CASSSGVGVTYGYTF. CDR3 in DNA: TGCGCCAGCTCCTCTGGGGTAGGGGTTACCTATGGCTACACCTTC. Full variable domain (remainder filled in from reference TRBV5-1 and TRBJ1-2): KAGVTQTPRYLIKTRGQQVTLSCSPISGHRSVSWYQQTPGQGLQFLFEYFSETQRNKGNFPGRFSGRQFSNSRSEMNVSTLELGDSALYLCASSSGVGVTYGYTFGSGTRLTVV.

In DNA form, the CDR3 reads TGTGCCAGCAGCTTGGTAGCGGGACAGGGGGCATACGAGCAGTACGTC. Its protein product is CASSLVAGQGAYEQYV. The chain links TRBV7-2 to TRBJ2-7, with 12 nucleotides matching TRBD1. V was clipped by 3 bases and J by 4 bases; unmatched bases: 7. The CDR3 length is 16 residues. CDR1 and CDR2 (germline): SGHTA, FQGNSA.

The CDR3 protein is CASSLRGLATGTQYF. CDR3 coding DNA: TGTGCCAGCAGCCTAAGGGGACTAGCCACGGGGACGCAGTATTTT. The chain carries TRBV11-2 and TRBJ2-3; 9 bases are a match to TRBD2. There are 15 residues in the CDR3. V was clipped by 5 bases and J by 9 bases; unmatched bases: 12. CDR1 is SGHAT, CDR2 FQNNGV, per germline.

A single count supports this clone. The CDR3 sequence is CASSREPNYGYTF. The CDR3 DNA sequence: TGCGCCAGCAGCAGGGAACCTAACTATGGCTACACCTTC. The chain links TRBV5-1 to TRBJ1-2; D is ambiguous. Trimming stripped 4 bases from V and 0 bases from J, with 7 bases between. Looked up from germline, CDR1 is SGHRS and CDR2 is YFSETQ. The CDR3 extends over 13 amino acids.

The CDR3 loop reads CASSLGTGPYNEQFF. The CDR3 DNA reads as TGTGCCAGCAGCTTAGGGACAGGCCCCTACAATGAGCAGTTCTTC. V usage is TRBV7-6 and J usage is TRBJ2-1; 7 bases map to TRBD1. The length of the CDR3 is 15 residues. Germline CDR1 SGHVS, CDR2 FNYEAQ. V gave up 1 base and J gave up 2 bases; unmatched junction bases: 2.

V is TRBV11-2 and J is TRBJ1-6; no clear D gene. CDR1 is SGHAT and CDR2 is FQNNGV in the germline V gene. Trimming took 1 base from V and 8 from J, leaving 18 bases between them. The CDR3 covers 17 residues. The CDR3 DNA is TGTGCCAGCAGCTTAGTATTTGTAAGGGAGAGTGATTCACCCCTCCACTTT. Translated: CASSLVFVRESDSPLHF.

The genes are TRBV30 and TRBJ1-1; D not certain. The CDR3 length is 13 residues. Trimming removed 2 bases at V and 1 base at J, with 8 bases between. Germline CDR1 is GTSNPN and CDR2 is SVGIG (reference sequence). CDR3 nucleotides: TGTGCCTGGAGTAAGCGGGCGAACACTGAAGCTTTCTTT. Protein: CAWSKRANTEAFF. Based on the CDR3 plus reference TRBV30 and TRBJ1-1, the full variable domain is SQTIHQWPATLVQPVGSPLSLECTVEGTSNPNLYWYRQAAGRGLQLLFYSVGIGQISSEVPQNLSASRPQDRQFILSSKKLLLSDSGFYLCAWSKRANTEAFFGQGTRLTVV.

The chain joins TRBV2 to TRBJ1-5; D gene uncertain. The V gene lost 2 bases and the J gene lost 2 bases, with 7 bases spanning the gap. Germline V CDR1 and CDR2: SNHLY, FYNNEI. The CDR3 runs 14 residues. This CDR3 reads CASSETVGNQPQHF. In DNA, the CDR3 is TGTGCCAGCAGTGAAACAGTAGGCAATCAGCCCCAGCATTTT.

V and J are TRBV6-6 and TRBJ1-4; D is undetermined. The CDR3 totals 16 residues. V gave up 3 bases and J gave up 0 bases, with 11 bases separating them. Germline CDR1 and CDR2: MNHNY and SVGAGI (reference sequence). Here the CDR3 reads CASSYGLYATNEKLFF. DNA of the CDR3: TGTGCCAGCAGTTATGGGCTCTATGCAACTAATGAAAAACTGTTTTTT.

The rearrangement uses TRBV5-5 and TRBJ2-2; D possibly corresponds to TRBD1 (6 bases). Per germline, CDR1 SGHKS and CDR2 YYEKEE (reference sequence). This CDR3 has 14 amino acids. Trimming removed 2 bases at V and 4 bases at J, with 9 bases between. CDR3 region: CASSLGQPTGELFF. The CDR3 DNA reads TGTGCCAGCAGCTTAGGACAGCCCACCGGGGAGCTGTTTTTT.

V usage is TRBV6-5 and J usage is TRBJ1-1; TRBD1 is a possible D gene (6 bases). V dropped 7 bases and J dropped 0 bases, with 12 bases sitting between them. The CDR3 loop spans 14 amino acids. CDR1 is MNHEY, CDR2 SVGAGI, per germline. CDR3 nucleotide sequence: TGTGCCAGCAACGTACAGGGTATGAACACTGAAGCTTTCTTT. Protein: CASNVQGMNTEAFF.

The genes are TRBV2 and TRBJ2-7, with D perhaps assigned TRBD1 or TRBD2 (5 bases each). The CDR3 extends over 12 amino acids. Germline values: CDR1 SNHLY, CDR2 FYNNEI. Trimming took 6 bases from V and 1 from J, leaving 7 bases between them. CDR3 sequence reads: CASRGVSYEQYV. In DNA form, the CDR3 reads TGTGCCAGCAGGGGGGTATCCTACGAGCAGTACGTC.

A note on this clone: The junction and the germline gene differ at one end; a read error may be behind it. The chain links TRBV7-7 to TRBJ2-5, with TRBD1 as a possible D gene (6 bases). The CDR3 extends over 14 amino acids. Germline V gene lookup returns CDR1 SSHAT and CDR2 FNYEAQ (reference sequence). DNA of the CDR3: TGTGCTAGCAGCTTAGGACAGAGCCAAGAGACCCAGTACTTC. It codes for CASSLGQSQETQYF.

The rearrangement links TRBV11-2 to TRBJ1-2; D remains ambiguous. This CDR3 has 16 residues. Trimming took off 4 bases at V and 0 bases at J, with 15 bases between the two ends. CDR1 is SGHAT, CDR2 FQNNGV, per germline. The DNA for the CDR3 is TGTGCCAGCAGCTATGGGTCAGGCGTAACTAACTATGGCTACACCTTC. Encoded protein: CASSYGSGVTNYGYTF.

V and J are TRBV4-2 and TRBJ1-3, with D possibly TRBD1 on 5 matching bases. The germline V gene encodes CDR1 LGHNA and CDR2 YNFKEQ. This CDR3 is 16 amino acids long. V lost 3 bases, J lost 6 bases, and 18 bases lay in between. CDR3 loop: CASSHFQRGEKNTIYF. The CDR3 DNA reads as TGTGCCAGCAGCCATTTTCAAAGGGGTGAGAAAAACACCATATATTTT.

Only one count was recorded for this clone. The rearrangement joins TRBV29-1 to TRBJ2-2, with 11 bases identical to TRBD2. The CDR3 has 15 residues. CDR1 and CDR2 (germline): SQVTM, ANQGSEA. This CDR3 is CSAVLAGGHTGELFF. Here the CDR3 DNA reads TGCAGTGCCGTTCTAGCGGGGGGCCACACCGGGGAGCTGTTTTTT.

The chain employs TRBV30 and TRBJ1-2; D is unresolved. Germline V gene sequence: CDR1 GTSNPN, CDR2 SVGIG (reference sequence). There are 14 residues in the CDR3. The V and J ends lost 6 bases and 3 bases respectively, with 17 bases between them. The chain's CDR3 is CACQRGQAYYGYTF. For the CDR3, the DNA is TGTGCCTGCCAGCGTGGGCAGGCCTACTATGGCTACACCTTC.

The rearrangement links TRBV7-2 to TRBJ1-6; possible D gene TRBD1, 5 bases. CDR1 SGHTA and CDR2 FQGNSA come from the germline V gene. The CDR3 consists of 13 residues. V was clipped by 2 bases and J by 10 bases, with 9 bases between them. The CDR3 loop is CASSLQGESPLHF. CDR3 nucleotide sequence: TGTGCCAGCAGCTTACAGGGAGAGTCACCCCTCCACTTT.

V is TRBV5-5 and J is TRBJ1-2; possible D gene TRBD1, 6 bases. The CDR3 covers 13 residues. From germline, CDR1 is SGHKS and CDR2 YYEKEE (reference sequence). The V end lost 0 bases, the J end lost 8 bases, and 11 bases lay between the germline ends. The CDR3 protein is CASSLDRAAGYTF. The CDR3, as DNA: TGTGCCAGCAGCTTGGACAGGGCCGCCGGCTACACCTTC.

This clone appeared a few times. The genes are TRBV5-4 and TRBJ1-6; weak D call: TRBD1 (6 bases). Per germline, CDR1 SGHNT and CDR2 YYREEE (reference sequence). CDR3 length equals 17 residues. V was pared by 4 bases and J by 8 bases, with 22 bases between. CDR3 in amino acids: CASSHAPRGRKDSPLHF. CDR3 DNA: TGTGCCAGCAGCCACGCCCCCAGGGGACGGAAGGATTCACCCCTCCACTTT. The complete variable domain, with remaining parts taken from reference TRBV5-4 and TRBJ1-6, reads ETGVTQSPTHLIKTRGQQVTLRCSSQSGHNTVSWYQQALGQGPQFIFQYYREEENGRGNFPPRFSGLQFPNYSSELNVNALELDDSALYLCASSHAPRGRKDSPLHFGNGTRLTVT.

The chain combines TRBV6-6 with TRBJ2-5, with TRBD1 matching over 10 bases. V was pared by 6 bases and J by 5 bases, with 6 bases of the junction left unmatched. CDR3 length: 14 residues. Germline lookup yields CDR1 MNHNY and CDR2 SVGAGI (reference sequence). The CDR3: CASSRQGARETQYF. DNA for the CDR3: TGTGCCAGCAGCAGACAGGGGGCCAGGGAGACCCAGTACTTC.

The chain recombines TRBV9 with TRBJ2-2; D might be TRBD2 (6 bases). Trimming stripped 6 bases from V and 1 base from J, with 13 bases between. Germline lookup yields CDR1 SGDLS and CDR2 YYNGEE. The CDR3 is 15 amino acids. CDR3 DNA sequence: TGTGCCAGCACCCCAGGGAGGAGGAACACCGGGGAGCTGTTTTTT. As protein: CASTPGRRNTGELFF.

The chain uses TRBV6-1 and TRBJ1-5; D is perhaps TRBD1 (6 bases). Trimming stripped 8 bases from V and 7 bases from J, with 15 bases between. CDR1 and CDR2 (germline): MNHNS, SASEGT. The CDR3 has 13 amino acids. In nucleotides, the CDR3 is TGTGCCAGCGGGGAACAGGGTAGACAGCCCCAGCATTTT. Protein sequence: CASGEQGRQPQHF.

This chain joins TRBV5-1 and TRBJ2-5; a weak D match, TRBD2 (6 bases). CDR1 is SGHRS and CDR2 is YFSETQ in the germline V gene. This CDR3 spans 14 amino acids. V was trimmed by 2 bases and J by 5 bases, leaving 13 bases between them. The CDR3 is CASSLSGLGETQYF. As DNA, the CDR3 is TGCGCCAGCAGCTTATCGGGACTGGGTGAGACCCAGTACTTC.

Written as DNA, the CDR3 is TGTGCCAGCAGTTGGGGGGGGCTGGGAGGGACTAATGAAAAACTGTTTTTT. Protein: CASSWGGLGGTNEKLFF. The J gene is TRBJ1-4, the V gene TRBV28; perhaps TRBD1 as D (6 bases). This CDR3 has 17 residues. Germline values: CDR1 MDHEN, CDR2 SYDVKM. The V end lost 4 bases, the J end lost 2 bases, and 17 bases lay between the germline ends.